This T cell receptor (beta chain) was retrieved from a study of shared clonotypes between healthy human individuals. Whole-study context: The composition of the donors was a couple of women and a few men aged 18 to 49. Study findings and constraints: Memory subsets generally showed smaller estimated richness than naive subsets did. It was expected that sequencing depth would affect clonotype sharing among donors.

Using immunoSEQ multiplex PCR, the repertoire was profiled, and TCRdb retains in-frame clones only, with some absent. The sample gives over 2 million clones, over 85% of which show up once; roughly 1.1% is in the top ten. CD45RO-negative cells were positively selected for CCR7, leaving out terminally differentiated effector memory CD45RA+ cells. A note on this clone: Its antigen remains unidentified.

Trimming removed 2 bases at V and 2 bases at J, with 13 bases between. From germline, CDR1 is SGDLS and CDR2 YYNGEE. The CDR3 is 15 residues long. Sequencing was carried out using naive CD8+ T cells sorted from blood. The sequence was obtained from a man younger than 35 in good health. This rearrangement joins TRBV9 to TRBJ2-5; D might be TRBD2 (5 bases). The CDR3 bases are TGTGCCAGCAGCGTCGAAGCGGAAGCTCAAGAGACCCAGTACTTC. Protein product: CASSVEAEAQETQYF.